Listed here are 3 T cell receptor beta chains from one sample, sequenced in a study of spatial heterogeneity in lung cancer. General study findings and limits: Tracking of tumor mutation counts was seen in expanded intratumoral alpha and beta TCR counts.

Noted time point: sample taken at primary tumor resection. These receptors lack a known antigen. In TCRdb, the 5' RACE reads were re-called with MiXCR into one record per CDR3 protein. The sample contains some 5,500 distinct CDR3 sequences, around 9.1% of which appear only once. The specimen was lung tumor tissue, collected at surgery. These receptors originate from a female donor with early-stage non-small cell lung cancer.

This clonotype has at least ten counts. The V and J genes are TRBV27 and TRBJ2-3, with 8 bases aligning to TRBD2. V lost 3 bases and J lost 5; bases outside the gene matches: 4. This CDR3 region has 14 residues. Germline-derived CDR1 and CDR2 are MNHEY and SMNVEV (reference sequence). The CDR3, as DNA: TGTGCCAGCAGTTTTAGCGGGGTACGAGATACGCAGTATTTT. Translating gives CASSFSGVRDTQYF.

This clonotype turned up a few times. The chain couples TRBV6-2 or TRBV6-3 to TRBJ2-3, with a tentative D call TRBD1 (6 bases). Deletions cut 2 bases from V and 0 bases from J, with 18 bases between. Germline CDR1 and CDR2: MNHEY and SVGEGT. The length of the CDR3 is 18 residues. The CDR3 reads CASSYRQEHIASTDTQYF. The CDR3 coding sequence is TGTGCCAGCAGTTACCGACAGGAGCACATTGCTAGCACAGATACGCAGTATTTT.

This clonotype was observed at least ten times. The rearrangement links TRBV15 to TRBJ1-5, with D hard to call. Germline V gene sequence: CDR1 LNHNV, CDR2 YYDKDF (reference sequence). V was clipped by 6 bases and J by 4 bases, with 13 bases between them. The CDR3 loop spans 14 amino acids. In DNA, the CDR3 is TGTGCCACCAGTGCGGGGTTCAGGAATCAGCCCCAGCATTTT. It yields the protein CATSAGFRNQPQHF.